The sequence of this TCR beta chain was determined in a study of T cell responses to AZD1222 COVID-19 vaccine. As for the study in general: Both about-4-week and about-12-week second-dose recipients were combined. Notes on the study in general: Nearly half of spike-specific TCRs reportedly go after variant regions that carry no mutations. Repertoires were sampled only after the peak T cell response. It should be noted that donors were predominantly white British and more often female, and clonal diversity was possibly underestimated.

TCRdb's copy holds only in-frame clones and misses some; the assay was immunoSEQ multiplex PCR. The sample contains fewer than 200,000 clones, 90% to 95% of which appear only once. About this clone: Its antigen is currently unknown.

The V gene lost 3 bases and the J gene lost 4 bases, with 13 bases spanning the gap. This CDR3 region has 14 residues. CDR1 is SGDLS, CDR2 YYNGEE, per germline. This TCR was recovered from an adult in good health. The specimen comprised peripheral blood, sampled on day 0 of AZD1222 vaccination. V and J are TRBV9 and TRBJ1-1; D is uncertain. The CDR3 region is CASSGLGLTTEAFF. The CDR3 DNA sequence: TGTGCCAGCAGCGGGCTCGGGCTCACCACTGAAGCTTTCTTT.